This is a list of T cell receptor beta chains from one sample in a study of T cell responses to AZD1222 COVID-19 vaccine. Repertoires were generated with immunoSEQ multiplex PCR, while TCRdb's copy carries only in-frame clones and drops some. Of around 130,000 clones listed, approximately 94% are singletons. The specimen comprised peripheral blood, sampled on day 0 of AZD1222 vaccination. The receptors shown here come from an adult in good health. Each CDR3 is given with its conserved first and last residue. Clone size is given for some rows only: seen once, a few or many times, or a class if the clone is expanded.

length: 14; J: TRBJ1-2; V: TRBV4-1; size: .; CDR3: CASSERGVYNGYTF
length: 15; J: TRBJ2-1; V: TRBV6-2/TRBV6-3; size: .; CDR3: CASSQTLAVYNEQFF
length: 12; J: TRBJ2-7; V: TRBV7-9; size: .; CDR3: CASSLVGREQYF
length: 14; J: TRBJ1-2; V: TRBV19; size: .; CDR3: CASSARQGTYGYTF
length: 15; J: TRBJ1-5; V: TRBV2; size: .; CDR3: CASSDGQGRNQPQHF
length: 15; J: TRBJ2-3; V: TRBV7-9; size: .; CDR3: CASSLGLPPTDTQYF
length: 14; J: TRBJ2-5; V: TRBV19; size: .; CDR3: CASSRGTNGETQYF
length: 14; J: TRBJ1-1; V: TRBV29-1; size: .; CDR3: CSVVSTGKRTEAFF
length: 16; J: TRBJ1-4; V: TRBV18; size: .; CDR3: CASSPRDAQSGEKLFF
length: 15; J: TRBJ1-5; V: TRBV6-5; size: .; CDR3: CASRGANRGNQPQHF
length: 17; J: TRBJ1-2; V: TRBV3-1/TRBV3-2; size: .; CDR3: CASSQGGVGTAVYGYTF
length: 17; J: TRBJ1-4; V: TRBV19; size: .; CDR3: CASSPRLPGDRNEKLFF
length: 16; J: TRBJ2-7; V: TRBV5-6; size: .; CDR3: CASSKTGVLYTYEQYF
length: 11; J: TRBJ2-2; V: TRBV18; size: once; CDR3: CAGENTGELFF
length: 13; J: TRBJ1-5; V: TRBV28; size: few; CDR3: CASRRGGQQPQHF
length: 17; J: TRBJ1-5; V: TRBV18; size: .; CDR3: CASSPSSWDRKNQPQHF
length: 17; J: TRBJ2-2; V: TRBV5-8; size: .; CDR3: CASSWGLVQGHTGELFF
length: 13; J: TRBJ2-2; V: TRBV2; size: .; CDR3: CASTADHTGELFF
length: 13; J: TRBJ1-2; V: TRBV5-4; size: .; CDR3: CASSPTGVNGYTF
length: 13; J: TRBJ2-1; V: TRBV29-1; size: .; CDR3: CSVVGQGGREQFF
length: 14; J: TRBJ1-5; V: TRBV29-1; size: .; CDR3: CSVWGGGLDQPQHF
length: 14; J: TRBJ1-6; V: TRBV6-8; size: .; CDR3: CASKLQGDNSPLHF
length: 15; J: TRBJ1-2; V: TRBV18; size: .; CDR3: CASSSLQGKDYGYTF
length: 15; J: TRBJ1-5; V: TRBV19; size: .; CDR3: CATKRGAGQNQPQHF
length: 13; J: TRBJ2-7; V: TRBV19; size: .; CDR3: CASRAGLSYEQYF
length: 16; J: TRBJ1-5; V: TRBV19; size: .; CDR3: CASIDRGRGSNQPQHF
length: 13; J: TRBJ2-2; V: TRBV11-3; size: once; CDR3: CASSSRTGGELFF
length: 15; J: TRBJ2-1; V: TRBV29-1; size: .; CDR3: CSVLLGTRSFEEQFF
length: 18; J: TRBJ2-1; V: TRBV9; size: .; CDR3: CASSEQGLAGILYNEQFF
length: 13; J: TRBJ1-2; V: TRBV6-5; size: .; CDR3: CASSYLGLGGYTF
length: 17; J: TRBJ2-5; V: TRBV5-1; size: .; CDR3: CASSLGLAGGNQETQYF
length: 14; J: TRBJ1-4; V: TRBV6-5; size: .; CDR3: CASSPGQGSEKLFF
length: 16; J: TRBJ1-2; V: TRBV5-1; size: .; CDR3: CASRPSGTGLNYGYTF
length: 15; J: TRBJ1-5; V: TRBV6-2/TRBV6-3; size: once; CDR3: CASSPGGGNGQPQHF
length: 15; J: TRBJ2-7; V: TRBV7-2; size: .; CDR3: CASSLKREGSYEQYF
length: 13; J: TRBJ1-1; V: TRBV12-3/TRBV12-4; size: few; CDR3: CASSFKLGAEAFF
length: 13; J: TRBJ2-1; V: TRBV6-5; size: once; CDR3: CASSYSPDRSQFF
length: 14; J: TRBJ2-7; V: TRBV27; size: .; CDR3: CASSPLGDPYEQYF
length: 14; J: TRBJ2-1; V: TRBV14; size: .; CDR3: CASSGWEEGNEQFF
length: 14; J: TRBJ1-1; V: TRBV4-1; size: .; CDR3: CASSRGGMNTEAFF
length: 13; J: TRBJ2-5; V: TRBV11-3; size: .; CDR3: CASSPTEWETQYF
length: 15; J: TRBJ2-7; V: TRBV6-5; size: few; CDR3: CASSFAGTSSYEQYF
length: 16; J: TRBJ1-6; V: TRBV28; size: .; CDR3: CASIEAGHERYSPLHF
length: 15; J: TRBJ2-7; V: TRBV5-6; size: .; CDR3: CASSWGASGTREQYF
length: 16; J: TRBJ2-7; V: TRBV28; size: .; CDR3: CASSYVVGDGSYEQYF
length: 14; J: TRBJ2-1; V: TRBV7-9; size: few; CDR3: CASSLPGPRNEQFF
length: 15; J: TRBJ1-1; V: TRBV6-2/TRBV6-3; size: .; CDR3: CASSPRGRGNTEAFF
length: 16; J: TRBJ2-3; V: TRBV18; size: .; CDR3: CASSPPLGTSTDTQYF
length: 15; J: TRBJ1-4; V: TRBV15; size: .; CDR3: CATSRAIDRVEKLFF
length: 14; J: TRBJ1-2; V: TRBV30; size: .; CDR3: CAWSEQGFYYGYTF
length: 18; J: TRBJ2-3; V: TRBV11-3; size: .; CDR3: CASSLDLGLQSPTDTQYF
length: 12; J: TRBJ1-1; V: TRBV28; size: .; CDR3: CATSGGNTEAFF
length: 13; J: TRBJ1-2; V: TRBV28; size: .; CDR3: CASSTGQNYGYTF
length: 15; J: TRBJ2-7; V: TRBV5-1; size: .; CDR3: CASSLQTGAIYEQYF
length: 13; J: TRBJ1-2; V: TRBV19; size: .; CDR3: CASKSPGAYGYTF